Shown below are 15 T cell receptor beta chains from a single sample sequenced in a study of blood T cells in healthy people across ages. The use of a sample-barcoded 5' primer and a J-beta primer mix characterized a second PCR of about 7 to 12 cycles. TCRdb redid the calling of the 5' RACE reads with MiXCR, one entry per CDR3 protein. This table has some 890,000 distinct CDR3 sequences, almost 30% appearing once. The data were also submitted as part of a second study, on T cells of mothers and their children.

The sequencing input was blood. These receptors were obtained from a woman aged 40 to 50 in good health.

The chain recombines TRBV9 with TRBJ2-7; 9 positions match TRBD1. J was trimmed by 6 bases and V by 0 bases; bases with no gene match: 10. The CDR3 spans 16 residues. Germline V lookup: CDR1 SGDLS, CDR2 YYNGEE. The CDR3 protein is CASSVGGRTGVVEQYF. The CDR3 nucleotides are TGTGCCAGCAGCGTAGGGGGCCGGACAGGGGTCGTCGAGCAGTACTTC.

The sample holds a few counts of this clonotype. The chain joins TRBV6-2 or TRBV6-3 to TRBJ2-1; D remains ambiguous. Germline CDR1 MNHEY, CDR2 SVGEGT. Trimming cost V 9 bases and J 0 bases, with 6 bases left between them. The CDR3 consists of 12 residues. The CDR3 sequence: CARPSSYNEQFF. CDR3 in DNA: TGTGCCAGACCCAGCTCCTACAATGAGCAGTTCTTC.

The gene calls are TRBV28 and TRBJ2-5; 8 bases are shared with TRBD2. CDR3 length: 15 residues. Germline V lookup: CDR1 MDHEN, CDR2 SYDVKM. Trimming cost V 5 bases and J 5 bases; bases outside gene matches: 10. The CDR3 reads CASSLSGIGQETQYF. DNA of the CDR3: TGTGCCAGCAGTCTTAGCGGGATAGGGCAGGAGACCCAGTACTTC. The whole variable domain, filled in from reference TRBV28 and TRBJ2-5, reads DVKVTQSSRYLVKRTGEKVFLECVQDMDHENMFWYRQDPGLGLRLIYFSYDVKMKEKGDIPEGYSVSREKKERFSLILESASTNQTSMYLCASSLSGIGQETQYFGPGTRLLVL.

The table lists this clonotype with a few counts. The rearrangement joins TRBV12-3 or TRBV12-4 to TRBJ2-3; 7 bases match TRBD2. The ends lost 4 bases at V and 2 bases at J; junction bases unmatched: 6. This CDR3 comprises 15 residues. DNA of the CDR3: TGTGCCAGCAGTTGGCGGGGGAGATACACAGATACGCAGTATTTT. Protein sequence: CASSWRGRYTDTQYF.

This chain joins TRBV20-1 and TRBJ1-2; 7 bases fit TRBD1. V lost 6 bases and J lost 2; bases outside the gene matches: 15. Per germline, CDR1 DFQATT and CDR2 SNEGSKA (reference sequence). The CDR3 consists of 16 residues. CDR3 sequence: CSANAWTGRFNYGYTF. The CDR3 bases are TGCAGTGCAAACGCCTGGACAGGAAGGTTCAACTATGGCTACACCTTC.

This clonotype turned up a few times. The chain's CDR3 is CSVAPQVEGYTF. The DNA of the CDR3 is TGCAGCGTTGCCCCCCAGGTGGAGGGCTACACCTTC. The rearrangement joins TRBV29-1 to TRBJ1-2; D gene uncertain. CDR3 size: 12 residues. Trimming pared 4 bases from V and 8 bases from J, leaving 14 bases between. Per the germline V gene, CDR1 is SQVTM and CDR2 is ANQGSEA. Full variable domain (rest looked up from reference TRBV29-1 and TRBJ1-2): SAVISQKPSRDICQRGTSLTIQCQVDSQVTMMFWYRQQPGQSLTLIATANQGSEATYESGFVIDKFPISRPNLTFSTLTVSNMSPEDSSIYLCSVAPQVEGYTFGSGTRLTVV.

This clonotype appeared many times. J is TRBJ2-7 and V is TRBV4-1; D might be TRBD1 (5 bases). This CDR3 is built from 13 residues. Trimming shortened V by 3 bases and J by 2 bases, and 8 bases separated the two germline ends. From germline, CDR1 is MGHRA and CDR2 YSYEKL. This chain's CDR3 is CASSQTVTYEQYF. CDR3 sequence (DNA): TGCGCCAGCAGCCAGACAGTGACCTACGAGCAGTACTTC.

Regarding this clonotype: A read error may produce the germline difference seen at one junction end. V usage is TRBV20-1 and J usage is TRBJ2-2, with a weak D call TRBD1 (6 bases). Germline-derived CDR1 and CDR2 are DFQATT and SNEGSKA (reference sequence). The CDR3 contains 16 residues. This chain's CDR3 is CSARRLTGKGTRELFF. The CDR3 DNA sequence: TGCAGTGCTAGAAGATTGACAGGAAAGGGCACCCGGGAGCTGTTTTTT.

This clonotype showed up many times. The chain couples TRBV7-8 to TRBJ2-3, with TRBD1 matching over 8 bases. The germline gives CDR1 SGHVS, CDR2 FQNEAQ. The CDR3 sequence is 15 residues long. V lost 5 bases, J lost 6 bases, and 10 bases stayed unmatched. This CDR3 is CASSRGTGWADTQYF. DNA of the CDR3: TGTGCCAGCAGCCGCGGGACAGGCTGGGCCGATACGCAGTATTTT.

A word on this clonotype: One junction end disagrees with the germline gene, perhaps due to a read error. This chain uses TRBV5-1 with TRBJ2-1; tentatively, D is TRBD1 (5 bases). The CDR3 has 13 residues. CDR1 and CDR2 from the germline V gene are SGHRS and YFSETQ. The DNA for the CDR3 is TGCGCCGGCAGCTTATACCAGGGCGATGAGCAGTTCTTC. Protein: CAGSLYQGDEQFF.

Note on this clonotype: A read error is possible here, since a much larger clone lies one base away. The chain couples TRBV11-3 to TRBJ2-1, with D maybe TRBD2 (7 bases). The CDR3 extends over 15 amino acids. Looked up from germline, CDR1 is SGHNT and CDR2 is YENEEA. CDR3 sequence: CASSPWGGQYSEQFF. CDR3 nucleotide sequence: TGTGCCAGCAGCCCTTGGGGGGGCCAATACAGTGAGCAGTTCTTC.

Only one count was recorded for this clonotype. The chain links TRBV6-1 to TRBJ1-2; D ambiguous. V was pared by 1 base and J by 0 bases, with 9 bases between. The CDR3 is made up of 15 amino acids. CDR1 and CDR2 from the germline V gene are MNHNS and SASEGT. CDR3 region: CASSEGWRANYGYTF. The CDR3 coding sequence is TGTGCCAGCAGTGAAGGATGGCGAGCTAACTATGGCTACACCTTC.

J is TRBJ2-5 and V is TRBV28; D uncertain. CDR3 length: 17 amino acids. V lost 6 bases and J 0 bases, leaving 20 bases between the germline ends. Germline CDR1 is MDHEN and CDR2 is SYDVKM. CDR3 residues: CASSQWQGRSDQETQYF. In nucleotides, the CDR3 is TGTGCCAGCAGCCAGTGGCAAGGACGGTCCGACCAAGAGACCCAGTACTTC.

This chain joins TRBV5-1 and TRBJ2-2; 11 bases are a match to TRBD1. The CDR3 totals 16 residues. Trimming took 6 bases from V and 6 from J; bases not matched to a gene: 10. Germline V gene sequence: CDR1 SGHRS, CDR2 YFSETQ. The CDR3 DNA reads as TGCGCCAGCAAGAACCGGACAGGGGGCGGGTCCGGGGAGCTGTTTTTT. Protein sequence: CASKNRTGGGSGELFF.

Points on this clonotype: One end of the junction fails to match germline, which may point to a read error. V is TRBV5-1 and J is TRBJ2-1, with 8 bases fitting TRBD1. Germline CDR1 reads SGHRS; CDR2 reads YFSETQ. The CDR3 length is 14 residues. The CDR3 DNA reads TGCGCCAGCAGCTTGGAGGGACAGGCCGACGAGCAGTACTTT. Translating it yields CASSLEGQADEQYF. The whole variable domain, filled in from reference TRBV5-1 and TRBJ2-1, reads KAGVTQTPRYLIKTRGQQVTLSCSPISGHRSVSWYQQTPGQGLQFLFEYFSETQRNKGNFPGRFSGRQFSNSRSEMNVSTLELGDSALYLCASSLEGQADEQYFGPGTRLTVL.